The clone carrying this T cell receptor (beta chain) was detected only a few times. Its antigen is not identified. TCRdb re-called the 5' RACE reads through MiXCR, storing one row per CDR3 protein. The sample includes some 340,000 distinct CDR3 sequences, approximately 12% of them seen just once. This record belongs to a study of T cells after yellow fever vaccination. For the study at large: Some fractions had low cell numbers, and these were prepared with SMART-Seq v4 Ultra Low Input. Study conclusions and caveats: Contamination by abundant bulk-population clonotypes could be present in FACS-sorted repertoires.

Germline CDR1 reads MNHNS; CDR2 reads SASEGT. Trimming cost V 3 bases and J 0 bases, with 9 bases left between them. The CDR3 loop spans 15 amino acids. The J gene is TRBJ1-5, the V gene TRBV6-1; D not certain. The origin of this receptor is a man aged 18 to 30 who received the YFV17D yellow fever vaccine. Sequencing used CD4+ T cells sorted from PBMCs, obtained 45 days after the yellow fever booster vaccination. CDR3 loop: CASSDWGYSNQPQHF. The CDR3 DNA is TGTGCCAGCAGTGATTGGGGATATAGCAATCAGCCCCAGCATTTT.